The source of this TCR beta chain is a study of early T cells in non-severe SARS-CoV-2 infection. General study points: CD4 and private specificities were missed by VDJdb matching, which favored anti-spike CD8 responses.

TCRdb analysed the 5' RACE reads with MiXCR anew, one entry per CDR3 protein. The sample has 25,000 to 30,000 distinct CDR3 sequences; 9.5% to 10% are singletons. This clonotype was seen a few times. Its antigen remains unknown. The CDR3 is 17 residues long. CDR1 is SEHNR and CDR2 is FQNEAQ in the germline V gene (reference sequence). Trimming took 2 bases from V and 6 from J; bases not matched to a gene: 11. The chain carries TRBV7-9 and TRBJ2-3; 10 positions agree with TRBD2. Sequenced input: whole blood. The sequence was collected from an adult who was a healthcare worker with PCR-confirmed SARS-CoV-2 infection or an uninfected control (not recorded which). The CDR3 nucleotides read TGTGCCAGCAGCTTACCTAGCGGGGGTGGAGTTTCGGATACGCAGTATTTT. Translating gives CASSLPSGGGVSDTQYF.